This T cell receptor (beta chain) was sequenced during a study of shared clonotypes between healthy human individuals. Study in general: CD4 naive and CD4 memory each took three plates per donor, while CD8 naive took two and CD8 memory one.

Those who donated, Caucasian adults without exception, all lived in Nashville, Tennessee. The data were produced by immunoSEQ multiplex PCR, yet TCRdb's version contains in-frame clones alone and is incomplete. The sample records around 2.5 million clones, 90% to 95% being singletons. Germline trimming cut 0 bases from V and 7 bases from J; bases unmatched to any gene: 6. Germline CDR1 is SGHVS and CDR2 is FNYEAQ. The CDR3 sequence is 15 residues long. Input material: naive CD4+ T cells from PBMCs. Noted subset: CD45RA+ positively selected. V gene TRBV7-6 combines with J gene TRBJ2-5; 9 positions match TRBD2. The source of this sequence is a young man in good health. Some clones in this sample may be carry-over from other donors' samples. CDR3 sequence reads: CASSLASSGIGTQYF. In nucleotides, the CDR3 is TGTGCCAGCAGCTTAGCCTCTAGCGGGATCGGGACCCAGTACTTC.